This T cell receptor beta chain was sequenced for a study of blood T cell repertoires in COVID-19. Germline V lookup: CDR1 SEHNR, CDR2 FQNEAQ (reference sequence). The V end was cut by 5 bases, the J end by 3 bases, with 13 bases between. The CDR3 is 14 amino acids. This clone was seen a single time. The repertoire was sequenced with immunoSEQ multiplex PCR; TCRdb's copy has only in-frame clones and lacks some. There are a few hundred thousand clones in the sample; approximately 82% occur only once, and around 2.4% lies in the top ten. This chain joins TRBV7-9 and TRBJ2-5; D is undetermined. The sample taken for sequencing was peripheral blood. The TCR sequence derives from a man aged 40-50 years who had recovered from COVID-19. The CDR3 DNA reads as TGTGCCAGCAGCCGACCTGACACCGAAGAGACCCAGTACTTC. This gives the protein CASSRPDTEETQYF.